This TCR beta chain was observed in a study of blood T cell repertoires in COVID-19. The CDR3 runs to 15 residues. After removal of 3 bases from V and 4 bases from J, the junction contained 6 bases not matched to a gene. The germline V gene encodes CDR1 SNHLY and CDR2 FYNNEI. The assay was immunoSEQ multiplex PCR, and TCRdb's table has in-frame clones only and misses some. Among about 300,000 clones listed, around 89% were seen once. Sequencing was performed on peripheral blood. This chain links TRBV2 with TRBJ1-1; 9 bases are a match to TRBD1. This TCR was recovered from a woman aged 30 to 39 who had recovered from COVID-19. In nucleotides, the CDR3 is TGTGCCAGCAGTGAGAGTAGACAGGGGGGCACTGAAGCTTTCTTT. It is translated as CASSESRQGGTEAFF.